One and the same sample provided the 16 T cell receptor beta chains below, sequenced in a study of blood T cells in healthy people across ages. Primed by a sample-barcoded 5' primer and a J-beta primer mix, a second PCR proceeded for 7 to 11 cycles. TCRdb reprocessed the 5' RACE reads via MiXCR and lists one record per CDR3 protein. The table includes roughly 700,000 distinct CDR3 sequences, around 45% detected once. What was sequenced was blood. The receptors come from a woman aged 55-70 years in good health.

The chain recombines TRBV5-1 with TRBJ2-4; D remains ambiguous. The J call may be incorrect, as the DNA end agrees better with TRBJ2-5. Germline CDR1 and CDR2: SGHRS and YFSETQ. There are 14 residues in the CDR3. CDR3 residues: CASSLGPKQETQYF. The CDR3 DNA sequence: TGCGCCAGCAGCTTGGGTCCGAAGCAAGAGACCCAGTACTTC.

The genes are TRBV4-3 and TRBJ1-2; unclear D gene. Germline CDR1 is LGHNA and CDR2 is YSLEER. V lost 1 base, J lost 0 bases, and 9 bases lay in between. The length of the CDR3 is 15 residues. DNA for the CDR3: TGCGCCAGCAGCCAAGGGGCAGGATCTAACTATGGCTACACCTTC. Protein sequence: CASSQGAGSNYGYTF.

In DNA form, the CDR3 reads TGCGCCAGCAGCTCCACGACAGGGGGCTCTGGGGAGCAGTACTTC. It specifies CASSSTTGGSGEQYF. The genes are TRBV5-1 and TRBJ2-7; 10 bases align to TRBD1. Germline CDR1 SGHRS, CDR2 YFSETQ. The CDR3 contains 15 residues. J gave up 7 bases and V 3 bases, and 10 bases lay outside the gene matches.

This chain joins TRBV10-3 and TRBJ2-7, with D possibly being TRBD2 (6 bases). Germline V gives CDR1 ENHRY, CDR2 SYGVKD. Trimming removed 6 bases at V and 7 bases at J, with 19 bases between. CDR3 size: 14 residues. CDR3 in DNA: TGTGCCATCAGGGAGGGAATGGACTACAATGAGCAGTACTTC. This gives the protein CAIREGMDYNEQYF.

The chain couples TRBV20-1 to TRBJ1-2; no reliable D call. The CDR3 covers 14 residues. The V gene's germline CDR1 is DFQATT and CDR2 SNEGSKA (reference sequence). The ends were cut back, 3 bases at V and 0 bases at J, with 11 bases in the middle. In DNA, the CDR3 is TGCAGTGCTAGGGATGAAGGGCCTAACTATGGCTACACCTTC. Its translation: CSARDEGPNYGYTF.

The V gene is TRBV7-2, the J gene TRBJ2-5, with 8 bases matching TRBD2. The CDR3 runs to 16 residues. CDR1 and CDR2 from the germline V gene are SGHTA and FQGNSA. V was pared by 2 bases and J by 5 bases, with 10 bases of the junction left unmatched. The CDR3 nucleotides read TGTGCCAGCAGCTTAATGTCGGGGGGGTTGGGGGAGACCCAGTACTTC. Encoded protein: CASSLMSGGLGETQYF. Supplemented by reference TRBV7-2 and TRBJ2-5, the full variable domain reads GAGVSQSPSNKVTEKGKDVELRCDPISGHTALYWYRQSLGQGLEFLIYFQGNSAPDKSGLPSDRFSAERTGGSVSTLTIQRTQQEDSAVYLCASSLMSGGLGETQYFGPGTRLLVL.

This rearrangement joins TRBV20-1 to TRBJ1-1; tentatively, D is TRBD1 (6 bases). Germline V gene sequence: CDR1 DFQATT, CDR2 SNEGSKA (reference sequence). The CDR3 length is 15 residues. V lost 5 bases and J lost 4, with 20 bases in between. The CDR3 DNA sequence: TGCAGTGCTCCCGACAGGCGGGCTGGGACCACTGAAGCTTTCTTT. Translation: CSAPDRRAGTTEAFF.

This chain connects TRBV7-9 to TRBJ1-1; D gene unclear. Deletions cut 0 bases from V and 11 bases from J, with 10 bases between. Germline V lookup: CDR1 SEHNR, CDR2 FQNEAQ (reference sequence). CDR3 length equals 12 residues. The CDR3 reads CASSLAEGSAFF. The CDR3 region has the DNA TGTGCCAGCAGCTTAGCGGAGGGTTCGGCTTTCTTT.

The genes are TRBV28 and TRBJ2-7, with D unclear. The V gene lost 6 bases and the J gene lost 4 bases, with 10 bases spanning the gap. Germline V gene data show CDR1 as MDHEN and CDR2 as SYDVKM. The CDR3 runs to 12 residues. CDR3 DNA: TGTGCCAGCAGCTCCCCATATTACGAGCAGTACTTC. Translation: CASSSPYYEQYF.

The rearrangement uses TRBV15 and TRBJ2-5; 7 bases agree with TRBD2. The CDR3 totals 14 residues. The germline V gene encodes CDR1 LNHNV and CDR2 YYDKDF (reference sequence). With V trimmed by 2 bases and J by 11 bases, 11 bases remained unmatched. The CDR3 protein is CATSRRAGSFQQYF. The CDR3 DNA follows: TGTGCCACCAGCAGACGAGCGGGATCCTTCCAGCAGTACTTC.

The chain combines TRBV7-2 with TRBJ1-2; a weak D match, TRBD1 (5 bases). The CDR3 is 14 residues long. Germline CDR1 SGHTA, CDR2 FQGNSA. V was pared by 5 bases and J by 4 bases, with 14 bases between. This CDR3 reads CASSRRQGGYGYTF. The CDR3 nucleotides are TGTGCCAGCAGCCGGAGGCAGGGCGGCTATGGCTACACCTTC.

The rearrangement uses TRBV7-2 and TRBJ2-3; TRBD2 matches at 8 bases. The trim removed 1 base at V and 3 bases at J, leaving 9 bases unmatched. The germline V gene has CDR1 SGHTA and CDR2 FQGNSA. CDR3 length: 17 amino acids. The CDR3 spells CASSLGYGRAATDTQYF. The DNA for the CDR3 is TGTGCCAGCAGCTTAGGTTACGGGAGGGCGGCGACAGATACGCAGTATTTT.

This clonotype was observed once. One end of the junction does not line up with germline, which may come from a read error. The rearrangement links TRBV20-1 to TRBJ2-7, with 10 bases fitting TRBD2. From germline, CDR1 is DFQATT and CDR2 SNEGSKA (reference sequence). The CDR3 extends over 16 amino acids. CDR3 sequence: CSARERGTSGVYEQYF. CDR3 DNA: TGCAGCGCTAGAGAGAGGGGTACTAGCGGGGTCTACGAGCAGTACTTC.

To note about this clonotype: Since a much larger clone is just one base distant, this may be a read error. V is TRBV20-1 and J is TRBJ2-7, with D uncertain. Germline lookup yields CDR1 DFQATT and CDR2 SNEGSKA (reference sequence). This CDR3 contains 15 residues. CDR3 in DNA: TGCAGTGCTAGAGATTCGGGCGGAGCTTCCTACGGGCAGTACTTC. Protein product: CSARDSGGASYGQYF.

This clonotype was picked up a small number of times. One end of the junction does not line up with germline, which may come from a read error. The chain combines TRBV5-1 with TRBJ2-3, with TRBD1 matching 8 bases. Germline CDR1 reads SGHRS; CDR2 reads YFSETQ. The CDR3 has 14 amino acids. The CDR3 sequence is CASSLQGATDTQYF. CDR3 nucleotides: TGTGCCAGCAGTTTGCAGGGGGCGACAGATACGCAGTATTTT.

The V gene is TRBV5-4, the J gene TRBJ2-2, with TRBD2 as a possible D gene (6 bases). The CDR3 has 16 residues. V lost 4 bases and J 2 bases, leaving 15 bases between the germline ends. The germline CDR1 and CDR2 sequences are SGHNT and YYREEE (reference sequence). The CDR3 DNA follows: TGTGCCAGCAGCCCGGGGTGGGGGGTTAACACCGGGGAGCTGTTTTTT. Protein product: CASSPGWGVNTGELFF.